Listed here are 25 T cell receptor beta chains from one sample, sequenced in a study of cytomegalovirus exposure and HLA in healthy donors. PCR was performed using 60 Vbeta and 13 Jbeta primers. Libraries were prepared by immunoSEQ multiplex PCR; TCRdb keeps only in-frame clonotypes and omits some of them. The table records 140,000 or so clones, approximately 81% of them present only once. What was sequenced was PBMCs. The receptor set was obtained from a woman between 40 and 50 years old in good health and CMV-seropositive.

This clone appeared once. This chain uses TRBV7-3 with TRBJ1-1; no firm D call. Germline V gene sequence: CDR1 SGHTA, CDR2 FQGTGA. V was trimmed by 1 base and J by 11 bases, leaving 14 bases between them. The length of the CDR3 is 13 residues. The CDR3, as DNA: TGTGCCAGCAGCTTAAAATTTGGCAGTCTGGCTTTCTTT. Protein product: CASSLKFGSLAFF.

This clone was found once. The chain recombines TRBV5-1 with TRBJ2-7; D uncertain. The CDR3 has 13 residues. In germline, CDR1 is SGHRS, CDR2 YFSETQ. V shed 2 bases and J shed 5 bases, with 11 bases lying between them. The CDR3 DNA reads TGCGCCAGCAGCTTAATGTTTTTCGACGAGCAGTACTTC. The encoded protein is CASSLMFFDEQYF.

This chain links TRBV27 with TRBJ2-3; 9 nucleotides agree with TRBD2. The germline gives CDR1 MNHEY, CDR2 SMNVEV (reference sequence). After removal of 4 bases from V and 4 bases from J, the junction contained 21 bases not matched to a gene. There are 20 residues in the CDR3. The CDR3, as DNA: TGTGCCAGCAGTTCGAAGACTAGCGGCGGGGGGGCCGGGCCCGCAGATACGCAGTATTTT. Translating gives CASSSKTSGGGAGPADTQYF.

The CDR3 is CASRASGGAGETQYF. The CDR3 nucleotides read TGTGCCAGCAGAGCTAGCGGGGGGGCCGGAGAGACCCAGTACTTC. V gene TRBV9 combines with J gene TRBJ2-5, with 12 bases fitting TRBD2. Germline V CDR1 and CDR2: SGDLS, YYNGEE. The CDR3 is 15 residues long. The ends lost 5 bases at V and 4 bases at J; junction bases unmatched: 6.

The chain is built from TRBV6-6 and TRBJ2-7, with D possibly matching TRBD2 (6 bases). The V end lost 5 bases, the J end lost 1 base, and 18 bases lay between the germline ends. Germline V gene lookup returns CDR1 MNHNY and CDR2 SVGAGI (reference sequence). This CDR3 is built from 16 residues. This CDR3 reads CASSQKSTGGSYEQYF. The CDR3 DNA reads TGTGCCAGCAGTCAGAAATCCACCGGGGGTTCCTACGAGCAGTACTTC.

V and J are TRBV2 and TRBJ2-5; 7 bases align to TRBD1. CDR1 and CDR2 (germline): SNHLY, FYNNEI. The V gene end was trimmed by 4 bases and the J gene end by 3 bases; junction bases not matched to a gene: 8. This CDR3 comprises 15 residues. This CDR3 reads CASSGAGTAKETQYF. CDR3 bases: TGTGCCAGCAGTGGCGCCGGGACAGCCAAAGAGACCCAGTACTTC.

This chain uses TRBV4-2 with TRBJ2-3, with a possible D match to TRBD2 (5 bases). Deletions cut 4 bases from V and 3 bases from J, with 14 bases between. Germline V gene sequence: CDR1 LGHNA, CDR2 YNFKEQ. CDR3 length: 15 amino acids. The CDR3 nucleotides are TGTGCCAGCAGCCTCGGAGAGAGGGAAACAGATACGCAGTATTTT. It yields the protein CASSLGERETDTQYF.

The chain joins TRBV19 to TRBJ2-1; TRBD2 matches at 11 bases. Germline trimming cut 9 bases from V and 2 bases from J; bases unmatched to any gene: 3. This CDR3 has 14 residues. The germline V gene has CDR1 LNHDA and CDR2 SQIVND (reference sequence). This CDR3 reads CASKTSGAYNEQFF. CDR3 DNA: TGTGCCAGCAAGACTAGCGGGGCCTACAATGAGCAGTTCTTC.

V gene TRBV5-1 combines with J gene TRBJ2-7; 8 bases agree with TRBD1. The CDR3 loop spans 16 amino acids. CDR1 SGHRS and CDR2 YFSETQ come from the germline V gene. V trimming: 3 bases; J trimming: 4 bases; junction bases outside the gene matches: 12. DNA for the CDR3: TGCGCCAGCAGCTCTTCACCAACAGGGGGTGGGTACGAGCAGTACTTC. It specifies CASSSSPTGGGYEQYF.

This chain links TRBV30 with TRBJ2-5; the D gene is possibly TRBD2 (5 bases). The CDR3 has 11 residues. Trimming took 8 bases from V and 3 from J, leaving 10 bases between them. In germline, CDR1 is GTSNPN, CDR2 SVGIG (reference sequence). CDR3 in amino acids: CAGQEEETQYF. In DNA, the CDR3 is TGTGCCGGCCAGGAGGAAGAGACCCAGTACTTC.

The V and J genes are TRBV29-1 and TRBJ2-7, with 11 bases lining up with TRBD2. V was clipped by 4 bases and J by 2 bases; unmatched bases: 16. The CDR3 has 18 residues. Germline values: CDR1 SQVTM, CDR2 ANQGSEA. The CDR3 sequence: CSVGFSIGGTSGPYEQYF. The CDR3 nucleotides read TGCAGCGTTGGGTTCAGCATTGGTGGGACTAGCGGACCCTACGAGCAGTACTTC.

The CDR3: CASSTFAGSTEAFF. In DNA, the CDR3 is TGTGCCAGCAGTACCTTCGCAGGGTCTACTGAAGCTTTCTTT. The rearrangement links TRBV27 to TRBJ1-1; D possibly corresponds to TRBD1 (5 bases). The V end was cut by 5 bases, the J end by 5 bases, with 15 bases between. This CDR3 is 14 amino acids long. In germline, CDR1 is MNHEY, CDR2 SMNVEV (reference sequence).

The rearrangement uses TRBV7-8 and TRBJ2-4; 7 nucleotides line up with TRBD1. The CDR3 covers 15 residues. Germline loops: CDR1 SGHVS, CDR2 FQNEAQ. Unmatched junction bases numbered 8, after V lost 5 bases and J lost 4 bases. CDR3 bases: TGTGCCAGCAGCCCCCTGACAGGGCCAAAAAACATTCAGTACTTC. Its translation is CASSPLTGPKNIQYF.

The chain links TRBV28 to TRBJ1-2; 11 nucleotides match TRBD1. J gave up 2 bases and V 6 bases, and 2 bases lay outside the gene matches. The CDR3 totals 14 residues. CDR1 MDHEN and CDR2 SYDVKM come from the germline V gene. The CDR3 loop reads CASSWDRGNYGYTF. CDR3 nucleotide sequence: TGTGCCAGCAGCTGGGACAGGGGGAACTATGGCTACACCTTC.

CDR3 protein: CASSLDNTGGTEAFF. CDR3 nucleotides: TGTGCCAGCAGCTTAGACAACACAGGGGGCACTGAAGCTTTCTTT. The chain carries TRBV7-2 and TRBJ1-1; 8 nucleotides agree with TRBD1. Looked up from germline, CDR1 is SGHTA and CDR2 is FQGNSA. V shed 1 base, J shed 4 bases, and the junction held 5 bases outside the gene matches. The CDR3 is made up of 15 amino acids.

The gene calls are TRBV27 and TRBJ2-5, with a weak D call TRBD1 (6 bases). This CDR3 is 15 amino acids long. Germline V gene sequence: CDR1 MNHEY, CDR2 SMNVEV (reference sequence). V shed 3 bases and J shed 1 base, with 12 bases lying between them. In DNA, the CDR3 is TGTGCCAGCAGTTTCGCAGGGGACCTCCAAGAGACCCAGTACTTC. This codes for CASSFAGDLQETQYF.

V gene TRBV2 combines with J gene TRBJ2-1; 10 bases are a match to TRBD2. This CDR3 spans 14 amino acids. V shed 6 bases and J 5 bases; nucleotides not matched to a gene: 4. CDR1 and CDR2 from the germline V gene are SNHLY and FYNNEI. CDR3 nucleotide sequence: TGTGCCAGCAGAGCGGGGGGGCCCGACAATGAGCAGTTCTTC. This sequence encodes CASRAGGPDNEQFF.

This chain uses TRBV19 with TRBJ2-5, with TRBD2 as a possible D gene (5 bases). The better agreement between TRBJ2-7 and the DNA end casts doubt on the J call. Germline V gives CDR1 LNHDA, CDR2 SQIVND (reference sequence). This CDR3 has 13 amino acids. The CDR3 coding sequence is TGTGCCAGTAGTCTGCCGGGGATCTACGAGCAGTACTTC. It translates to CASSLPGIYEQYF.

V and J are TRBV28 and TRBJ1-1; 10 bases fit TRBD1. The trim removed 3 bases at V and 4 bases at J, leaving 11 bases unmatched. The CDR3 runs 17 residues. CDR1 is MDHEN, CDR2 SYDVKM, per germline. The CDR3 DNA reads TGTGCCAGCAGTTTTACCGGGACAGGGGTCCGGAGCACTGAAGCTTTCTTT. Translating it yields CASSFTGTGVRSTEAFF.

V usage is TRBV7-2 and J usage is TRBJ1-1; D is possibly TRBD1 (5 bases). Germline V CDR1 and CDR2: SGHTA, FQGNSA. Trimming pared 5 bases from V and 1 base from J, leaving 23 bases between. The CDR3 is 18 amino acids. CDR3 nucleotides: TGTGCCAGCAGCCCCCCCCCGGGTGGGAGGGGCCCGAACACTGAAGCTTTCTTT. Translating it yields CASSPPPGGRGPNTEAFF. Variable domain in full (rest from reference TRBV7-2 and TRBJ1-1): GAGVSQSPSNKVTEKGKDVELRCDPISGHTALYWYRQSLGQGLEFLIYFQGNSAPDKSGLPSDRFSAERTGGSVSTLTIQRTQQEDSAVYLCASSPPPGGRGPNTEAFFGQGTRLTVV.

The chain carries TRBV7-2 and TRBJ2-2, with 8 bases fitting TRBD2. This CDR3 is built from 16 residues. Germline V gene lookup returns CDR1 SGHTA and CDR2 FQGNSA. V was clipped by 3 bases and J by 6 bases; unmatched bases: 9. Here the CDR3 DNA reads TGTGCCAGCAGCTTCGGACACGGGACTAGTGCCGGGGAGCTGTTTTTT. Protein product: CASSFGHGTSAGELFF.

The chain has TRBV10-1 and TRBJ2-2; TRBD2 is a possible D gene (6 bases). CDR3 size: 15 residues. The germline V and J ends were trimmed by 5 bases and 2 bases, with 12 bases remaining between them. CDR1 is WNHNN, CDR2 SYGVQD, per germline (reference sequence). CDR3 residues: CASSPDGGNTGELFF. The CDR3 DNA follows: TGCGCCAGCAGTCCGGACGGGGGAAACACCGGGGAGCTGTTTTTT.

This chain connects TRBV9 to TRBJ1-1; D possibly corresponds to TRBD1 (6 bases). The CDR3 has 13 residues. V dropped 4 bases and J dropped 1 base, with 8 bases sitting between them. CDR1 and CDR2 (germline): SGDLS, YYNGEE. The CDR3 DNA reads TGTGCCAGCAGCCCGGGACAGAACACTGAAGCTTTCTTT. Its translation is CASSPGQNTEAFF.

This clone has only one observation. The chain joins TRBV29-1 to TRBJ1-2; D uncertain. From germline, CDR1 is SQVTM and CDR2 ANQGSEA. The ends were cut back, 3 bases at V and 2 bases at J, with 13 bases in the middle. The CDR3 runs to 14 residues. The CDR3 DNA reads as TGCAGCGTTGATTCAGCAGGCTCGAACTATGGCTACACCTTC. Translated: CSVDSAGSNYGYTF.

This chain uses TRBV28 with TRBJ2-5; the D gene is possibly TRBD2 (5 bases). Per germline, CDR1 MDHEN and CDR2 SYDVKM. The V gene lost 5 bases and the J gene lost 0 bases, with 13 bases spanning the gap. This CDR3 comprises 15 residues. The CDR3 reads CASSLRRADQETQYF. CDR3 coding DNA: TGTGCCAGCAGTCTTAGGAGAGCGGACCAAGAGACCCAGTACTTC.